Presented here are 26 T cell receptor beta chains from one specimen sequenced in a study of cytomegalovirus exposure and HLA in healthy donors. 13 Jbeta primers and 60 Vbeta primers were used for the PCR. The data were produced by immunoSEQ multiplex PCR, yet TCRdb's version contains in-frame clones alone and is incomplete. The table includes around 110,000 clones, roughly 80% detected once. Sequenced: PBMCs. The source is a man between 60 and 75 years old in good health and CMV-seronegative.

J is TRBJ2-5 and V is TRBV5-5, with TRBD2 matching over 9 bases. Trimming removed 4 bases from V and 3 bases from J; junction bases left unmatched: 7. Germline V CDR1 and CDR2: SGHKS, YYEKEE (reference sequence). There are 15 residues in the CDR3. The CDR3, as DNA: TGTGCCAGCAGCCGGCGGGGCGGGGGGGAAGAGACCCAGTACTTC. It specifies CASSRRGGGEETQYF.

The chain couples TRBV6-5 to TRBJ1-6; D is uncertain. The CDR3 consists of 14 residues. Trimming removed 7 bases from V and 6 bases from J, with 13 bases in between. Germline V gene sequence: CDR1 MNHEY, CDR2 SVGAGI. Here the CDR3 reads CASKKITANSPLHF. For the CDR3, the DNA is TGTGCCAGCAAAAAAATTACAGCTAATTCACCCCTCCACTTT.

The chain has TRBV12-5 and TRBJ2-7; tentative D call: TRBD1 (6 bases). Germline CDR1 is LGHNT and CDR2 is FRNRAP. Trimming stripped 4 bases from V and 1 base from J, with 23 bases between. The CDR3 has 18 amino acids. The CDR3 sequence: CASGSYPIRDTFSYEQYV. CDR3 nucleotides: TGTGCTAGTGGTTCATATCCCATCCGGGACACCTTTTCCTACGAGCAGTACGTC.

The J gene is TRBJ2-5, the V gene TRBV5-1; 9 bases fit TRBD1. V dropped 3 bases and J dropped 1; count of bases not matched to a gene: 13. This CDR3 has 18 amino acids. The germline V gene has CDR1 SGHRS and CDR2 YFSETQ. The CDR3 sequence is CASSWPGGQGTRQETQYF. CDR3 bases: TGCGCCAGCAGCTGGCCGGGGGGACAGGGAACGCGCCAAGAGACCCAGTACTTC.

Concerning this clone: The identical CDR3 is also encoded by other nucleotide sequences in the sample. The chain uses TRBV7-2 and TRBJ1-2, with TRBD1 matching 8 bases. Germline V CDR1 and CDR2: SGHTA, FQGNSA. The CDR3 is 15 amino acids. V gave up 0 bases and J gave up 2 bases; unmatched junction bases: 2. The CDR3 sequence: CASSLASGGNYGYTF. DNA for the CDR3: TGTGCCAGCAGCTTAGCGTCAGGGGGCAACTATGGCTACACCTTC.

The genes are TRBV6-5 and TRBJ1-1, with D possibly being TRBD1 (5 bases). The CDR3 length is 16 residues. Looked up from germline, CDR1 is MNHEY and CDR2 is SVGAGI. The V gene lost 0 bases and the J gene lost 10 bases, with 21 bases spanning the gap. The CDR3 here is CASSYSGGSHPRGAFF. CDR3 sequence (DNA): TGTGCCAGCAGTTACTCCGGGGGGAGCCACCCGCGCGGAGCTTTCTTT.

The V gene is TRBV2, the J gene TRBJ1-4; 10 bases fit TRBD1. The CDR3 is 15 residues long. Germline V gene data show CDR1 as SNHLY and CDR2 as FYNNEI. Trimming removed 2 bases from V and 8 bases from J; junction bases left unmatched: 5. CDR3: CASSEQGQGPEKLFF. DNA of the CDR3: TGTGCCAGCAGTGAACAGGGACAGGGGCCCGAAAAACTGTTTTTT.

This chain links TRBV19 with TRBJ1-5; a weak D match, TRBD1 (5 bases). There are 14 residues in the CDR3. V was shortened by 10 bases and J by 4 bases, with 17 bases between the two germline ends. Germline assignment: CDR1 LNHDA and CDR2 SQIVND (reference sequence). The CDR3 bases are TGTGCCACTCACCCCCAGGGAGGTAATCAGCCCCAGCATTTT. It encodes CATHPQGGNQPQHF. The full variable domain, its missing parts supplied by reference TRBV19 and TRBJ1-5, is DGGITQSPKYLFRKEGQNVTLSCEQNLNHDAMYWYRQDPGQGLRLIYYSQIVNDFQKGDIAEGYSVSREKKESFPLTVTSAQKNPTAFYLCATHPQGGNQPQHFGDGTRLSIL.

CDR3 protein: CASSAKLGPYEQYF. The CDR3, as DNA: TGTGCCAGCAGCGCTAAACTAGGGCCCTACGAGCAGTACTTC. The chain joins TRBV9 to TRBJ2-7, with TRBD2 as a possible D gene (5 bases). V lost 3 bases and J lost 2, with 12 bases in between. CDR3 length: 14 residues. CDR1 is SGDLS, CDR2 YYNGEE, per germline.

This chain links TRBV6-5 with TRBJ1-2; 9 nucleotides match TRBD1. The CDR3 covers 15 residues. In germline, CDR1 is MNHEY, CDR2 SVGAGI. J gave up 8 bases and V 2 bases, and 9 bases lay outside the gene matches. CDR3 DNA: TGTGCCAGCAGTTACGAACAGGGGGCAGGCTACGGCTACACCTTC. This encodes CASSYEQGAGYGYTF.

The V call is TRBV5-8, the J call TRBJ1-2, with a weak D call TRBD1 (5 bases). V lost 5 bases, J lost 3 bases, and 17 bases lay in between. The CDR3 consists of 15 residues. The V gene's germline CDR1 is SGHTS and CDR2 YDEGEE. The CDR3 DNA sequence: TGTGCCAGCAGACCCACCGGGCAGGGCGACTATGGCTACACCTTC. Translation: CASRPTGQGDYGYTF.

J is TRBJ2-1 and V is TRBV7-2, with no clear D. CDR1 and CDR2 from the germline V gene are SGHTA and FQGNSA. The CDR3 runs to 13 residues. V lost 3 bases and J lost 9, with 12 bases in between. CDR3 sequence reads: CASSFSPTLEQFF. For the CDR3, the DNA is TGTGCCAGCAGCTTTAGTCCAACCCTTGAGCAGTTCTTC.

The gene calls are TRBV7-3 and TRBJ1-2; D is possibly TRBD1 (5 bases). The CDR3 covers 15 residues. CDR1 is SGHTA, CDR2 FQGTGA, per germline. V lost 5 bases and J 7 bases, leaving 20 bases between the germline ends. The CDR3 here is CASSLTPRDSAGYTF. Here the CDR3 DNA reads TGTGCCAGCAGCCTTACTCCCCGGGACTCCGCTGGCTACACCTTC.

The chain uses TRBV10-3 and TRBJ2-2; TRBD1 aligns across 10 bases. CDR1 is ENHRY, CDR2 SYGVKD, per germline. With V trimmed by 0 bases and J by 1 base, 2 bases remained unmatched. The CDR3 is made up of 17 amino acids. The CDR3 loop is CAISESGDRGNTGELFF. CDR3 in DNA: TGTGCCATCAGTGAGTCTGGGGACAGGGGGAACACCGGGGAGCTGTTTTTT.

As DNA, the CDR3 is TGTGCCAGCAGCCCCGGGGACAGGAACACCGGGGAGCTGTTTTTT. Translated: CASSPGDRNTGELFF. The chain carries TRBV11-3 and TRBJ2-2; TRBD1 matches 7 bases. Germline V gene lookup returns CDR1 SGHNT and CDR2 YENEEA. Trimming cost V 5 bases and J 1 base; bases outside gene matches: 4. The CDR3 has 15 amino acids. The whole variable domain, filled in from reference TRBV11-3 and TRBJ2-2, reads EAGVVQSPRYKIIEKKQPVAFWCNPISGHNTLYWYLQNLGQGPELLIRYENEEAVDDSQLPKDRFSAERLKGVDSTLKIQPAELGDSAVYLCASSPGDRNTGELFFGEGSRLTVL.

The rearrangement uses TRBV9 and TRBJ1-6, with D unclear. CDR1 is SGDLS, CDR2 YYNGEE, per germline. CDR3 length: 14 amino acids. With 0 bases removed from V and 9 bases from J, the gap between germline ends came to 10 bases. Here the CDR3 reads CASSVAGLGSPLHF. The CDR3 DNA reads as TGTGCCAGCAGCGTAGCAGGTTTGGGTTCACCCCTCCACTTT. The complete variable domain, with remaining parts taken from reference TRBV9 and TRBJ1-6, reads DSGVTQTPKHLITATGQRVTLRCSPRSGDLSVYWYQQSLDQGLQFLIQYYNGEERAKGNILERFSAQQFPDLHSELNLSSLELGDSALYFCASSVAGLGSPLHFGNGTRLTVT.

This clone was detected once. The rearrangement uses TRBV7-2 and TRBJ2-7; TRBD1 matches at 9 bases. There are 14 residues in the CDR3. Germline V gives CDR1 SGHTA, CDR2 FQGNSA. J gave up 3 bases and V 5 bases, and 5 bases lay outside the gene matches. For the CDR3, the DNA is TGTGCCAGCAGCCCTTCGGGACAGGGCTACGAGCAGTACGTC. Amino acids: CASSPSGQGYEQYV.

Details on this clone: This specimen includes other DNA sequences encoding the same CDR3. This sequence joins TRBV30 and TRBJ1-6; 7 nucleotides match TRBD1. CDR3 size: 13 residues. Germline assignment: CDR1 GTSNPN and CDR2 SVGIG (reference sequence). V shed 4 bases, J shed 6 bases, and the junction held 3 bases outside the gene matches. CDR3 in amino acids: CAWTGGRNSPLHF. CDR3 DNA sequence: TGTGCCTGGACAGGGGGACGTAATTCACCCCTCCACTTT.

V usage is TRBV7-3 and J usage is TRBJ2-5; maybe TRBD1 (6 bases). CDR3 size: 13 residues. Per the germline V gene, CDR1 is SGHTA and CDR2 is FQGTGA. The germline V and J ends were trimmed by 1 base and 5 bases, with 8 bases remaining between them. The CDR3 coding sequence is TGTGCCAGCAGCTTAAAGAGGGGGGAGACCCAGTACTTC. Translating gives CASSLKRGETQYF.

This clone was recorded once. This chain connects TRBV6-5 to TRBJ2-1, with TRBD1 matching over 8 bases. This CDR3 spans 14 amino acids. From germline, CDR1 is MNHEY and CDR2 SVGAGI. Losses at the gene ends were 6 bases for V and 5 bases for J; bases not matched to a gene: 6. CDR3: CASRGQVFHNEQFF. The CDR3 DNA reads TGTGCCAGCAGGGGACAGGTCTTTCACAATGAGCAGTTCTTC.

This chain uses TRBV5-1 with TRBJ2-3; TRBD2 agrees at 16 bases. Trimming at V came to 4 bases and at J to 5 bases, leaving 10 bases not matched to a gene. The CDR3 runs 18 residues. Germline V gene sequence: CDR1 SGHRS, CDR2 YFSETQ. The CDR3 DNA reads TGCGCCAGCAGCCTTGGGACTAGCGGGGGGGGTTCACAAGATACGCAGTATTTT. Its translation: CASSLGTSGGGSQDTQYF.

The chain employs TRBV2 and TRBJ2-3; 9 bases match TRBD2. The germline V gene has CDR1 SNHLY and CDR2 FYNNEI. This CDR3 region has 15 residues. V was clipped by 6 bases and J by 1 base; unmatched bases: 5. The CDR3 nucleotides read TGTGCCAGCAGCACAGCGGGGGGTGGCACAGATACGCAGTATTTT. Encoded protein: CASSTAGGGTDTQYF.

The rearrangement uses TRBV15 and TRBJ2-7; D possibly corresponds to TRBD2 (6 bases). V was clipped by 3 bases and J by 3 bases, with 15 bases between them. The germline V gene has CDR1 LNHNV and CDR2 YYDKDF (reference sequence). There are 15 residues in the CDR3. CDR3 DNA sequence: TGTGCCACCAGCAGGGGGGGAACAAGTAACTACGAGCAGTACTTC. This translates into CATSRGGTSNYEQYF.

This clone has a single count. The V call is TRBV29-1, the J call TRBJ1-1, with D possibly TRBD1 on 5 matching bases. Deletions cut 5 bases from V and 8 bases from J, with 18 bases between. Germline CDR1 reads SQVTM; CDR2 reads ANQGSEA. CDR3 length: 13 amino acids. The CDR3 loop is CSVPLRGEGEAFF. DNA of the CDR3: TGCAGCGTTCCCCTACGGGGGGAAGGAGAAGCTTTCTTT.

This chain connects TRBV5-1 to TRBJ1-5, with unresolved D. CDR1 and CDR2 from the germline V gene are SGHRS and YFSETQ. Between the trimmed V and J ends, which lost 0 bases and 4 bases, there was a span of 8 bases. The CDR3 contains 14 residues. The CDR3 loop reads CASSLDVGNQPQHF. The CDR3 nucleotides read TGCGCCAGCAGCTTGGACGTCGGTAATCAGCCCCAGCATTTT.

The rearrangement links TRBV6-1 to TRBJ2-3; 12 nucleotides agree with TRBD1. Germline CDR1 is MNHNS and CDR2 is SASEGT. Trimming at V came to 2 bases and at J to 11 bases, leaving 14 bases not matched to a gene. The CDR3 has 17 amino acids. The CDR3 sequence is CASSESGTGGSSNRQYF. Written as DNA, the CDR3 is TGTGCCAGCAGTGAATCGGGGACAGGGGGCTCCAGTAACAGGCAGTATTTT.